Presented here are 19 T cell receptor beta chains from one specimen sequenced in a study of molecular identifiers for immune sequencing clone quantification. In TCRdb, the PCR reads were re-called with MiXCR into one record per CDR3 protein. The data hold 460,000 or so distinct CDR3 sequences, with around 23% observed a single time. Specimen: naive CD8+ T cells from blood, with Jurkat cell RNA spiked in. The subset: FACS-sorted CD8+CD4-CCR7+CD45RA+ naive T cells. The receptors derive from a human donor in good health. Some libraries in this study had Jurkat cell RNA spiked in.

This clonotype came up a few times. One junction end disagrees with the germline gene, perhaps due to a read error. The genes are TRBV7-6 and TRBJ2-7; D is unclear. CDR1 is SGHVS and CDR2 is FNYEAQ in the germline V gene. The CDR3 sequence is 12 residues long. CDR3 DNA sequence: TGTGCCGGCAGCCCAAGCTCCTACGAGCAGTACTTC. Translation gives CAGSPSSYEQYF.

This clonotype was detected only a few times. CDR3 sequence reads: CATKPGTGYNEQFF. The CDR3 region has the DNA TGTGCCACCAAGCCCGGGACAGGCTACAATGAGCAGTTCTTC. The V gene is TRBV6-2 or TRBV6-3, the J gene TRBJ2-1; TRBD1 aligns across 8 bases. V lost 10 bases and J lost 3; bases outside the gene matches: 8. CDR3 length: 14 residues. Per the germline V gene, CDR1 is MNHEY and CDR2 is SVGEGT.

DNA of the CDR3: TGTGCCAGCAGTTATTACGGGACTAGCGTTCAAAAGACCCAGTACTTC. It is translated as CASSYYGTSVQKTQYF. The chain couples TRBV7-2 to TRBJ2-5, with 10 bases matching TRBD2. The CDR3 length is 16 residues. Trimming at V came to 6 bases and at J to 6 bases, leaving 13 bases not matched to a gene. Germline V gives CDR1 SGHTA, CDR2 FQGNSA. Complete variable domain (other parts from reference TRBV7-2 and TRBJ2-5): GAGVSQSPSNKVTEKGKDVELRCDPISGHTALYWYRQSLGQGLEFLIYFQGNSAPDKSGLPSDRFSAERTGGSVSTLTIQRTQQEDSAVYLCASSYYGTSVQKTQYFGPGTRLLVL.

Of note for this clonotype: A read error may explain this, as a much larger clone is one base away. The chain is built from TRBV12-3 or TRBV12-4 and TRBJ1-1; tentatively, D is TRBD1 (5 bases). The CDR3 contains 11 residues. Deletions cut 7 bases from V and 10 bases from J, with 13 bases between. CDR3 DNA sequence: TGTGCCAGCACCCTGGACGGGGGAGCTTTCTTT. Translating it yields CASTLDGGAFF.

This clonotype showed up just a few times. This chain joins TRBV7-9 and TRBJ2-2; tentatively, D is TRBD1 (6 bases). The germline V gene has CDR1 SEHNR and CDR2 FQNEAQ (reference sequence). The CDR3 has 17 amino acids. Trimming left V 2 bases short and J 4 bases short, with 17 bases between. The CDR3 DNA follows: TGTGCCAGCAGCTTACTCGAGGACAGTCGTTTCACCGGGGAGCTGTTTTTT. Its translation: CASSLLEDSRFTGELFF.

This clonotype was detected ten times or more. The V call is TRBV30, the J call TRBJ1-1, with D maybe TRBD1 (5 bases). V lost 0 bases and J lost 2, with 7 bases in between. The CDR3 is made up of 13 amino acids. Per germline, CDR1 GTSNPN and CDR2 SVGIG (reference sequence). CDR3 nucleotide sequence: TGTGCCTGGAGTGTGACAGCCAACACTGAAGCTTTCTTT. It specifies CAWSVTANTEAFF.

Note on this clonotype: Just one base apart from a much larger clone, this may be a read error. This sequence joins TRBV20-1 and TRBJ2-3, with 14 nucleotides matching TRBD2. V dropped 1 base and J dropped 5; count of bases not matched to a gene: 11. This CDR3 has 18 residues. Germline CDR1 reads DFQATT; CDR2 reads SNEGSKA (reference sequence). CDR3 sequence (DNA): TGCAGTGCTAGAGCCCGCGGGACTAGCGGGAGATTACGAGATACGCAGTATTTT. Protein product: CSARARGTSGRLRDTQYF.

The V and J genes are TRBV12-3 or TRBV12-4 and TRBJ1-5, with D perhaps matching TRBD1 (6 bases). V lost 5 bases to trimming and J lost 9 bases, with 11 bases between them. The CDR3 spans 12 residues. The CDR3 is CASSLGGGPQHF. The CDR3, as DNA: TGTGCCAGCAGTCTAGGGGGGGGGCCCCAGCATTTT.

The chain is built from TRBV19 and TRBJ2-5; a possible D gene is TRBD1 (6 bases). The V gene lost 8 bases and the J gene lost 5 bases, with 12 bases spanning the gap. The CDR3 is 12 residues long. CDR1 and CDR2 (germline): LNHDA, SQIVND (reference sequence). The CDR3 protein is CASQQGAETQYF. The CDR3 coding sequence is TGTGCCAGTCAACAGGGTGCGGAGACCCAGTACTTC.

This clonotype was seen only a few times. This chain uses TRBV24-1 with TRBJ2-1; a possible D gene is TRBD1 (6 bases). Trimming took off 2 bases at V and 8 bases at J, with 24 bases between the two ends. The CDR3 spans 18 residues. CDR1 KGHDR and CDR2 SFDVKD come from the germline V gene. CDR3 in DNA: TGTGCCACCAGTGATTCCCAACCGGGACAAACGGACACTGATGAGCAGTTCTTC. Encoded protein: CATSDSQPGQTDTDEQFF.

In the case of this clonotype: This may come from a read error, since a much larger clone is one base off. The gene calls are TRBV2 and TRBJ2-7; the D is unclear. Germline V gene lookup returns CDR1 SNHLY and CDR2 FYNNEI. The CDR3 is made up of 12 amino acids. CDR3 sequence reads: CASSEALGEQCF. As DNA, the CDR3 is TGTGCCAGCAGTGAAGCGCTGGGCGAGCAGTGCTTC.

On this clonotype: A much larger clonotype is one base distant, so this may be a read error. The rearrangement uses TRBV7-9 and TRBJ1-5, with 7 bases identical to TRBD1. Germline V gene lookup returns CDR1 SEHNR and CDR2 FQNEAQ (reference sequence). The CDR3 consists of 16 residues. The trim removed 4 bases at V and 0 bases at J, leaving 6 bases unmatched. The CDR3: CASSCDRVYSNQPQHF. CDR3 bases: TGTGCCAGCAGCTGCGACAGGGTGTATAGCAATCAGCCCCAGCATTTT.

This clonotype was recorded a few times. The CDR3 protein is CASSEFGEKLFF. Here the CDR3 DNA reads TGTGCCAGCAGTGAATTCGGAGAAAAACTGTTTTTT. The chain joins TRBV25-1 to TRBJ1-4; D gene uncertain. This CDR3 is built from 12 residues. Between the trimmed V and J ends, which lost 1 base and 8 bases, there was a span of 5 bases. Germline lookup yields CDR1 MGHDK and CDR2 SYGVNS.

The sample holds many counts of this clonotype. V usage is TRBV13 and J usage is TRBJ2-3, with TRBD2 matching 9 bases. CDR3 size: 17 residues. Germline CDR1 reads PRHDT; CDR2 reads FYEKMQ (reference sequence). V dropped 2 bases and J dropped 4; count of bases not matched to a gene: 10. The CDR3 nucleotides are TGTGCCAGCAGCTTATCGCCCAGCGGGAGGTTCCCAGATACGCAGTATTTT. Protein product: CASSLSPSGRFPDTQYF.

Comments on this clonotype: One end of the junction is discordant with germline, which a read error may explain. This chain joins TRBV20-1 and TRBJ2-4; the D is unclear. CDR1 is DFQATT and CDR2 is SNEGSKA in the germline V gene (reference sequence). This CDR3 has 13 residues. The CDR3 reads CSGEVGSKTIQYF. The CDR3 nucleotides read TGCAGTGGTGAAGTGGGGTCCAAAACCATTCAGTACTTC.

This clonotype showed up just a few times. The rearrangement joins TRBV12-5 to TRBJ2-1; unclear D gene. This CDR3 contains 13 residues. The V and J ends lost 6 bases and 4 bases respectively, with 10 bases between them. In germline, CDR1 is LGHNT, CDR2 FRNRAP. In DNA, the CDR3 is TGTGCTAGTGGGAACTGGAATTACAATGAGCAGTTCTTC. Translating gives CASGNWNYNEQFF.

This clonotype occurred a few times. The chain employs TRBV27 and TRBJ2-3, with 7 positions matching TRBD2. Germline values: CDR1 MNHEY, CDR2 SMNVEV (reference sequence). After removal of 6 bases from V and 2 bases from J, the junction contained 11 bases not matched to a gene. The CDR3 has 16 residues. CDR3 sequence reads: CASSNRGLLSTDTQYF. The DNA of the CDR3 is TGTGCCAGCAGCAATCGGGGACTACTATCCACAGATACGCAGTATTTT.

This clonotype was counted only a few times. This chain links TRBV6-6 with TRBJ1-5; a possible D gene is TRBD1 (5 bases). Germline CDR1 reads MNHNY; CDR2 reads SVGAGI (reference sequence). This CDR3 has 18 residues. The V end was cut by 2 bases, the J end by 0 bases, with 17 bases between. CDR3 DNA: TGTGCCAGCAGTTACCCGGGCAGGGTCGGTCGTAGCAATCAGCCCCAGCATTTT. Translation gives CASSYPGRVGRSNQPQHF.

V usage is TRBV4-3 and J usage is TRBJ2-6; tentatively, D is TRBD2 (6 bases). The V end lost 0 bases, the J end lost 2 bases, and 8 bases lay between the germline ends. Looked up from germline, CDR1 is LGHNA and CDR2 is YSLEER. The CDR3 sequence is 16 residues long. CDR3 region: CASSQDWGAGANVLTF. The CDR3 nucleotides read TGCGCCAGCAGCCAAGATTGGGGGGCTGGGGCCAACGTCCTGACTTTC.